The subject of this entry is one T cell receptor (beta chain). The antigen remains undetermined. Other DNA sequences in this specimen translate into the identical CDR3. The repertoire was sequenced with immunoSEQ multiplex PCR; TCRdb's copy has only in-frame clones and lacks some. Counted here are about 400,000 clones, about nine tenths occurring once; the ten biggest clones make up approximately 0.8%. The data derive from a study of cytomegalovirus exposure and HLA in healthy donors. Looking at the study overall: Both the approximately 120 validation repertoires and the 550 to 750 first-cohort repertoires used the same platform, as reported by a later analysis. Overall study findings and caveats: Among TCR sequences, most were rare, though some public TCRs appeared in many donors. Testing in vitro showed a few CMV-associated chains specific for CMV antigens.

The TCR was taken from a woman aged 18-29 years in good health and CMV-seronegative. The sample taken for sequencing was PBMCs.

The CDR3 reads CASSYSTGGGEKLFF. The CDR3 nucleotides read TGTGCCAGCAGTTACTCGACAGGGGGCGGTGAAAAACTGTTTTTT. The J gene is TRBJ1-4, the V gene TRBV6-5; 10 nucleotides agree with TRBD1. This CDR3 has 15 amino acids. V was pared by 0 bases and J by 7 bases, with 2 bases of the junction left unmatched. Germline V gene data show CDR1 as MNHEY and CDR2 as SVGAGI.